A selection of T cell receptor beta chains follows, all from one sample in a study of beta chain features in type 1 diabetes. The method was immunoSEQ multiplex PCR; TCRdb's version includes in-frame clones alone and lacks a portion of them. This table has more than 300,000 clones, around 12% appearing once. The material sequenced was naive CD4+ T cells from blood. These receptors came from a woman under 30 with type 1 diabetes. The CDR3 runs from the conserved cysteine through the conserved F or W. The order of the fields is CDR3 protein, CDR3 DNA, CDR3 length, J gene, V gene, clone size, D gene. A D gene is named only where the DNA matches it firmly. Clone size, where shown, is once, few, many, or a class for clones that have expanded.

CASRRDSANTGELFF | TGTGCCAGCAGGCGGGACTCGGCGAACACCGGGGAGCTGTTTTTT | 15 | TRBJ2-2 | TRBV27 | NA | NA
CASSPRWRETQYF | TGCGCCAGCAGCCCCCGATGGAGGGAGACCCAGTACTTC | 13 | TRBJ2-5 | TRBV5-1 | NA | NA
CASSQTENYGYTF | TGTGCCAGCAGCCAAACAGAGAACTATGGCTACACCTTC | 13 | TRBJ1-2 | TRBV7-9 | NA | NA
CASSPETARRLLAKNIQYF | TGTGCCAGCAGCCCTGAGACCGCTCGAAGACTCCTAGCCAAAAACATTCAGTACTTC | 19 | TRBJ2-4 | TRBV7-9 | NA | NA
CASSLEYTNYGYTF | TGTGCCAGCAGCTTAGAGTACACTAACTATGGCTACACCTTC | 14 | TRBJ1-2 | TRBV11-2 | NA | NA
CASSQVPGARETQYF | TGCGCCAGCAGCCAAGTACCAGGGGCCCGGGAGACCCAGTACTTC | 15 | TRBJ2-5 | TRBV4-1 | NA | NA
CASSQTGLALYNEQFF | TGCGCCAGCAGCCAAACGGGACTAGCGCTCTACAATGAGCAGTTCTTC | 16 | TRBJ2-1 | TRBV4-1 | few | TRBD2
CATSRLGQGSTDTQYF | TGTGCCACCAGCAGACTGGGACAGGGGTCCACAGATACGCAGTATTTT | 16 | TRBJ2-3 | TRBV15 | few | TRBD1
CASSWEVGAEAFF | TGTGCCAGCAGTTGGGAGGTTGGGGCTGAAGCTTTCTTT | 13 | TRBJ1-1 | TRBV6-5 | NA | NA
CASGGDAGNTIYF | TGTGCCAGTGGAGGGGACGCTGGAAACACCATATATTTT | 13 | TRBJ1-3 | TRBV19 | few | NA
CASSPGTGRGANEKLFF | TGTGCCAGCAGTCCTGGGACAGGGAGGGGAGCTAATGAAAAACTGTTTTTT | 17 | TRBJ1-4 | TRBV27 | once | TRBD1
CASSPDRQSTDTQYF | TGTGCCAGCAGCCCGGACAGGCAAAGCACAGATACGCAGTATTTT | 15 | TRBJ2-3 | TRBV5-4 | NA | TRBD1
CASSAPGDEQYF | TGTGCCAGCAGTGCCCCGGGGGACGAGCAGTACTTC | 12 | TRBJ2-7 | TRBV2 | NA | NA
CASSPRTSGGSQETQYF | TGTGCCAGCAGCCCCCGGACTAGCGGGGGATCCCAAGAGACCCAGTACTTC | 17 | TRBJ2-5 | TRBV9 | NA | TRBD2
CASSYREGGKTQYF | TGTGCCAGCAGCTACAGGGAAGGGGGAAAGACCCAGTACTTC | 14 | TRBJ2-5 | TRBV7-6 | NA | NA
CASSPPAEPGGTQYF | TGTGCCAGCTCTCCCCCGGCGGAACCCGGGGGTACGCAGTATTTT | 15 | TRBJ2-3 | TRBV18 | once | NA
CASSGGTGRPGELFF | TGTGCCAGCAGCGGCGGGACAGGTAGACCCGGGGAGCTGTTTTTT | 15 | TRBJ2-2 | TRBV4-2 | few | TRBD1
CSVEVRGRASEQYF | TGCAGCGTTGAAGTTAGAGGCAGGGCGAGCGAGCAGTACTTC | 14 | TRBJ2-7 | TRBV29-1 | NA | NA
CASTPPGMNGETQYF | TGTGCCAGCACCCCCCCGGGGATGAACGGAGAGACCCAGTACTTC | 15 | TRBJ2-5 | TRBV6-5 | few | NA
CASSQNPRGGAHEQYF | TGCGCCAGCAGCCAGAATCCCCGCGGGGGGGCCCACGAGCAGTACTTC | 16 | TRBJ2-7 | TRBV4-3 | NA | TRBD2
CASHQTGSNQPQHF | TGTGCCAGCCACCAGACAGGTAGCAATCAGCCCCAGCATTTT | 14 | TRBJ1-5 | TRBV19 | few | NA
CASRRAGGGTEAFF | TGTGCCAGCCGCCGCGCGGGGGGTGGCACTGAAGCTTTCTTT | 14 | TRBJ1-1 | TRBV27 | NA | NA
CASSRTGSTDTQYF | TGTGCCAGCAGTAGAACAGGTAGCACAGATACGCAGTATTTT | 14 | TRBJ2-3 | TRBV9 | NA | NA
CASSLPAGNEQYF | TGCGCCAGCAGCCTCCCCGCGGGTAACGAGCAGTACTTC | 13 | TRBJ2-7 | TRBV4-1 | few | NA
CASSPGAQQNYGYTF | TGTGCCAGCTCACCGGGGGCACAGCAAAACTATGGCTACACCTTC | 15 | TRBJ1-2 | TRBV18 | few | NA
CASSQASLVNRAEQYF | TGCGCCAGCAGCCAAGCGTCTCTCGTGAACAGGGCCGAGCAGTACTTC | 16 | TRBJ2-7 | TRBV4-3 | NA | NA
CATSSRGHNNSPLHF | TGTGCCACCAGCAGCCGTGGACACAATAATTCACCCCTCCACTTT | 15 | TRBJ1-6 | TRBV15 | NA | NA
CASNKPDGGELFF | TGTGCCAGCAACAAACCCGACGGGGGGGAGCTGTTTTTT | 13 | TRBJ2-2 | TRBV5-4 | few | NA
CASSTLGRNIQYF | TGTGCCAGCAGCACCCTGGGCAGAAACATTCAGTACTTC | 13 | TRBJ2-4 | TRBV11-3 | NA | NA
CATGREAQQETQYF | TGTGCCACCGGGCGGGAGGCCCAACAAGAGACCCAGTACTTC | 14 | TRBJ2-5 | TRBV6-1 | few | TRBD2
CSVTEVHGYTF | TGCAGCGTCACGGAGGTCCATGGCTACACCTTC | 11 | TRBJ1-2 | TRBV29-1 | few | NA
CASSRSQGQETQYF | TGCGCCAGCAGCCGGTCCCAGGGTCAAGAGACCCAGTACTTC | 14 | TRBJ2-5 | TRBV5-1 | NA | NA
CAWHARGYEQYF | TGTGCCTGGCATGCACGCGGCTACGAGCAGTACTTC | 12 | TRBJ2-7 | TRBV30 | NA | NA
CATSRDRDRATYEQYF | TGTGCCACCAGCAGAGATCGGGACAGAGCAACCTACGAGCAGTACTTC | 16 | TRBJ2-7 | TRBV15 | NA | TRBD1
CASSLGTAYNEQFF | TGTGCCAGCAGCTTAGGGACAGCCTACAATGAGCAGTTCTTC | 14 | TRBJ2-1 | TRBV7-2 | NA | NA
CASSRGQSYEQYF | TGTGCCAGCTCACGGGGACAGTCCTACGAGCAGTACTTC | 13 | TRBJ2-7 | TRBV18 | NA | TRBD1
CASSLGSGGSYNEQFF | TGTGCCAGCAGCTTAGGGAGCGGGGGCTCCTACAATGAGCAGTTCTTC | 16 | TRBJ2-1 | TRBV7-2 | few | TRBD2
CATSGRPTYEQYF | TGTGCCACCAGCGGGAGGCCAACCTACGAGCAGTACTTC | 13 | TRBJ2-7 | TRBV7-2 | NA | TRBD2
CASNQGGADTQYF | TGTGCCAGCAATCAGGGGGGAGCCGATACGCAGTATTTT | 13 | TRBJ2-3 | TRBV14 | NA | NA
CASMTSGQETQYF | TGTGCCAGCATGACTAGCGGTCAAGAGACCCAGTACTTC | 13 | TRBJ2-5 | TRBV28 | few | TRBD2
CASSLTSGSPKSYEQYF | TGTGCCAGCAGCTTAACTAGCGGGAGTCCCAAGTCCTACGAGCAGTACTTC | 17 | TRBJ2-7 | TRBV11-1 | NA | TRBD2
CASSLGDRVDEQYF | TGCGCCAGCAGCTTGGGGGACAGGGTGGACGAGCAGTACTTC | 14 | TRBJ2-7 | TRBV5-1 | NA | TRBD1
CASSLGGEAGELFF | TGTGCCAGCAGCTTAGGGGGGGAAGCCGGGGAGCTGTTTTTT | 14 | TRBJ2-2 | TRBV11-3 | NA | NA
CSARRGANTDTQYF | TGCAGCGCACGGCGGGGGGCCAACACAGATACGCAGTATTTT | 14 | TRBJ2-3 | TRBV29-1 | few | TRBD2
CASSFDTEAFF | TGTGCCAGCAGTTTCGACACTGAAGCTTTCTTT | 11 | TRBJ1-1 | TRBV28 | NA | NA
CASSLESNTEAFF | TGTGCCAGCAGCTTAGAAAGCAACACTGAAGCTTTCTTT | 13 | TRBJ1-1 | TRBV7-8 | NA | NA
CASSPLLPPETEAFF | TGTGCCAGCTCACCACTTCTCCCGCCGGAGACTGAAGCTTTCTTT | 15 | TRBJ1-1 | TRBV18 | few | NA
CASSSLDRAEGPQYF | TGTGCCAGCAGCTCCCTGGACAGGGCGGAGGGACCCCAGTACTTC | 15 | TRBJ2-5 | TRBV13 | few | TRBD1
CAWSPGVYEQYF | TGTGCCTGGAGTCCAGGGGTTTACGAGCAGTACTTC | 12 | TRBJ2-7 | TRBV30 | few | NA
CASSFWAGVYEQFF | TGTGCCAGCAGCTTCTGGGCGGGAGTTTATGAGCAGTTCTTC | 14 | TRBJ2-1 | TRBV7-2 | NA | TRBD2
CASSFGNYGGELFF | TGTGCCAGCAGCTTCGGGAACTATGGCGGGGAGCTGTTTTTT | 14 | TRBJ2-2 | TRBV11-2 | few | NA
CASSRETGGPQPQHF | TGCGCCAGCAGCCGAGAGACAGGGGGGCCTCAGCCCCAGCATTTT | 15 | TRBJ1-5 | TRBV4-1 | few | TRBD1
CATSREVGLVFSSYEQYF | TGTGCCACCAGCAGAGAGGTGGGACTAGTATTCTCCTCCTACGAGCAGTACTTC | 18 | TRBJ2-7 | TRBV15 | few | TRBD2
CASSFPSGEQFF | TGTGCCAGCAGCTTCCCCAGCGGGGAGCAGTTCTTC | 12 | TRBJ2-1 | TRBV11-2 | NA | NA